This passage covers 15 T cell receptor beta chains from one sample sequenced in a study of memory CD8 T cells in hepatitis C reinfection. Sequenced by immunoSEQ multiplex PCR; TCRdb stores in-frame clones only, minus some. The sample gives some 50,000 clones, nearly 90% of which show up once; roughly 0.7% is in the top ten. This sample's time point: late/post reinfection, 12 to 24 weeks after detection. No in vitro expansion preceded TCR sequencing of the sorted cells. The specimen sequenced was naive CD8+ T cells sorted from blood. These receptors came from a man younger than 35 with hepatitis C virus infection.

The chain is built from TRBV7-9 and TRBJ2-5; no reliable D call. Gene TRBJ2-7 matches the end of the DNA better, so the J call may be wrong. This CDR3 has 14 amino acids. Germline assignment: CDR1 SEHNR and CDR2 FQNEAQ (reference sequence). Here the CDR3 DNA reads TGTGCCAGCAGCTTAGACGCCATCCTCTACGAGCAGTACTTC. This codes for CASSLDAILYEQYF.

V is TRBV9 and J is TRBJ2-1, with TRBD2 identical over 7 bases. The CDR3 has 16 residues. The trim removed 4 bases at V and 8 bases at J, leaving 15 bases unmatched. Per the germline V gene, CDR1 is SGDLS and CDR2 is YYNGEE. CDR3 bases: TGTGCCAGCAGCCCCGTCGGGGGAGGGGTTCGCGATGAGCAGTTCTTC. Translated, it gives CASSPVGGGVRDEQFF.

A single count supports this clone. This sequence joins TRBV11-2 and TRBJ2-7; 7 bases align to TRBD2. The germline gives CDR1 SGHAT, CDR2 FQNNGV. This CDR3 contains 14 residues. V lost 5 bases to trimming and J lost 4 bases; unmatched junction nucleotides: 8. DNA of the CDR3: TGTGCCAGCAGCCCTCCGGGACTACATTACGAGCAGTACTTC. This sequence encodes CASSPPGLHYEQYF. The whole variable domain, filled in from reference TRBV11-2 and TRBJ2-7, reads EAGVAQSPRYKIIEKRQSVAFWCNPISGHATLYWYQQILGQGPKLLIQFQNNGVVDDSQLPKDRFSAERLKGVDSTLKIQPAKLEDSAVYLCASSPPGLHYEQYFGPGTRLTVT.

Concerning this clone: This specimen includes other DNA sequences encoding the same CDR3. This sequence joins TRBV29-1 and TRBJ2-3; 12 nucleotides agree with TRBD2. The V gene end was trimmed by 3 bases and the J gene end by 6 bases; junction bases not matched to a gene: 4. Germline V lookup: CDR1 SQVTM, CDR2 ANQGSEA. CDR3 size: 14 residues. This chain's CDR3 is CSVELAGGGDTQYF. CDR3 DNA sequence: TGCAGCGTTGAGCTAGCGGGAGGGGGGGATACGCAGTATTTT.

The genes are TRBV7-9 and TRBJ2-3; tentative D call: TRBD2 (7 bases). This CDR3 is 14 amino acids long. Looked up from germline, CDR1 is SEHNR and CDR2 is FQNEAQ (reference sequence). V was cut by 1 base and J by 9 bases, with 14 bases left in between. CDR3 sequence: CASSLEGGGQTQYF. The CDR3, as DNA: TGTGCCAGCAGCTTAGAGGGGGGGGGACAAACGCAGTATTTT.

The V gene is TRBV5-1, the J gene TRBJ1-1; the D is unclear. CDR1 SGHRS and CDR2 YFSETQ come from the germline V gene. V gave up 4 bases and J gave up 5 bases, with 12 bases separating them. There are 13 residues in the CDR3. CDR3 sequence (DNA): TGCGCCAGCAGCCCAGGTGATTTGACTGAAGCTTTCTTT. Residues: CASSPGDLTEAFF.

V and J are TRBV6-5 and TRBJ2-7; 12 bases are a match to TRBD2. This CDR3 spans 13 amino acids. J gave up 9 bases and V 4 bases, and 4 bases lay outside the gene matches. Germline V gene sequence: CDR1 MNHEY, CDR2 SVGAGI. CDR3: CASSSGTSGLQYF. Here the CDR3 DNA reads TGTGCCAGCAGTTCCGGGACTAGCGGGCTGCAGTACTTC.

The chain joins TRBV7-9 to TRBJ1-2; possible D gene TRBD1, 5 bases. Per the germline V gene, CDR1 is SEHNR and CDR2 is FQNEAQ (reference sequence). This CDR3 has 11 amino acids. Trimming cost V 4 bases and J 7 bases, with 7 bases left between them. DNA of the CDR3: TGTGCCAGCAGCTCAGGGTTTGGCTACACCTTC. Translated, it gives CASSSGFGYTF.

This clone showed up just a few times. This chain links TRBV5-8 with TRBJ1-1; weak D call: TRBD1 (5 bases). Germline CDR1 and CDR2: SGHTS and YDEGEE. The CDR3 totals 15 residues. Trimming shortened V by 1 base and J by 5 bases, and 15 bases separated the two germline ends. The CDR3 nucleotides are TGTGCCAGCAGCTTGATCAGGGAGGATGGAACTGAAGCTTTCTTT. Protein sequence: CASSLIREDGTEAFF.

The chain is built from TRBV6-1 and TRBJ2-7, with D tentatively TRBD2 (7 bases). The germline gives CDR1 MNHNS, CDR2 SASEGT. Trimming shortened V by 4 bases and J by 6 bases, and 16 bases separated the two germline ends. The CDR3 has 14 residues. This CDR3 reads CASSALQGGGEQYF. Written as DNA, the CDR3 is TGTGCCAGCAGTGCTCTACAGGGAGGGGGCGAGCAGTACTTC.

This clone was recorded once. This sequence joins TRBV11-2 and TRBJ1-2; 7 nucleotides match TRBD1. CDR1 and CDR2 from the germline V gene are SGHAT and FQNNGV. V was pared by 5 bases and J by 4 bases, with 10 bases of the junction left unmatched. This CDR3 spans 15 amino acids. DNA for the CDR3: TGTGCCAGCAGCCCCGAGACAGGGAATAGCTATGGCTACACCTTC. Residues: CASSPETGNSYGYTF.

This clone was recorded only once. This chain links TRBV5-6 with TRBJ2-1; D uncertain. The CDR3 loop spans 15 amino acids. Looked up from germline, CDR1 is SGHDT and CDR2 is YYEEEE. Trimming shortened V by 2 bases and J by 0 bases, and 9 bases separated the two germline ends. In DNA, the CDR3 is TGTGCCAGCAGCTTAACAGCCAGCTCCTACAATGAGCAGTTCTTC. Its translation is CASSLTASSYNEQFF.

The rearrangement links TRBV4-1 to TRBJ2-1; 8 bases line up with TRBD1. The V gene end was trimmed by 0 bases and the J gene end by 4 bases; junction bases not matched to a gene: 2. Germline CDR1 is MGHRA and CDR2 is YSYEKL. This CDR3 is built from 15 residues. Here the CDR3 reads CASSQEDRAYNEQFF. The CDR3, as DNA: TGCGCCAGCAGCCAAGAGGACAGGGCATACAATGAGCAGTTCTTC.

In nucleotides, the CDR3 is TGTGCCAGCAGCTCCCGCATATCAGGGGGCGGGAATCAGCCCCAGCATTTT. This translates into CASSSRISGGGNQPQHF. This chain uses TRBV7-9 with TRBJ1-5; 8 bases map to TRBD1. Germline CDR1 SEHNR, CDR2 FQNEAQ (reference sequence). The trim removed 4 bases at V and 4 bases at J, leaving 12 bases unmatched. This CDR3 comprises 17 residues.

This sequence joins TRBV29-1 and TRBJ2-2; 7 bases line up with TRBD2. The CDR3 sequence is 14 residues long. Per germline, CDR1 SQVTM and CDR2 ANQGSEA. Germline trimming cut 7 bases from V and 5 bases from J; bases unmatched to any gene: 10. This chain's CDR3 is CSALLRGKTGELFF. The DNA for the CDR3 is TGCAGCGCACTTTTGCGGGGGAAAACCGGGGAGCTGTTTTTT.